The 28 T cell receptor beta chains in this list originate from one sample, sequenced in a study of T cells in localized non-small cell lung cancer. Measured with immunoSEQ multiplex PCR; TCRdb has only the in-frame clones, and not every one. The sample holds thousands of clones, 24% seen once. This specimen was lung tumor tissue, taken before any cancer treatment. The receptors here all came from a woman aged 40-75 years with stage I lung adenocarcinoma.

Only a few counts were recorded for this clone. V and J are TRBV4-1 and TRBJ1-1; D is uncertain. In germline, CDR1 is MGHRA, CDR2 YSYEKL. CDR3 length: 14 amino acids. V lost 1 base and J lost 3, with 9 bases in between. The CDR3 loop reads CASSQGEAHTEAFF. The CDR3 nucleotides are TGCGCCAGCAGCCAAGGGGAGGCCCACACTGAAGCTTTCTTT.

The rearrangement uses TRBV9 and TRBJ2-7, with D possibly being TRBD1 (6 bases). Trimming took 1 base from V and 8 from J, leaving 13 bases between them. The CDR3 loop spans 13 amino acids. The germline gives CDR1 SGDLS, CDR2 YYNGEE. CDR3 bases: TGTGCCAGCAGCGTATCCTTGGACAGCCAGCAGTACTTC. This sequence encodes CASSVSLDSQQYF.

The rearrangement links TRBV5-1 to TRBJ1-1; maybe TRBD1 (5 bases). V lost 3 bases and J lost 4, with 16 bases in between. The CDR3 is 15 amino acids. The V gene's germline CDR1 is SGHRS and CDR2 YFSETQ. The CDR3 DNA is TGCGCCAGCAGCTCCGCCGCAGGGTCGATCACTGAAGCTTTCTTT. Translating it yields CASSSAAGSITEAFF.

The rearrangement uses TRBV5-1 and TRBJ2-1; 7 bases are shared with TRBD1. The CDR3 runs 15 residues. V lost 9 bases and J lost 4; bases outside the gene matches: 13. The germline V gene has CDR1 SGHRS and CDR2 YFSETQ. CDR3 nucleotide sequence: TGCGCCACCTCCCCCCGGGACAGCCTATACAATGAGCAGTTCTTC. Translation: CATSPRDSLYNEQFF.

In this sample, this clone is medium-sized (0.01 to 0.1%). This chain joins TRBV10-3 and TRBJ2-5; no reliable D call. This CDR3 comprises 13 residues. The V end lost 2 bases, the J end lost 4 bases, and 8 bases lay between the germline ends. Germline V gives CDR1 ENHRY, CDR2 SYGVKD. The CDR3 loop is CAISEGNLETQYF. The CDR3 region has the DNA TGTGCCATCAGTGAGGGCAACCTAGAGACCCAGTACTTC.

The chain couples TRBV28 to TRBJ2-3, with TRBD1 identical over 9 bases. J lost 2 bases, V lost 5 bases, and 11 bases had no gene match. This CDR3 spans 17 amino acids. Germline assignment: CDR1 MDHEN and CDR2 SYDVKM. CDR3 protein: CASSPDRGWVATDTQYF. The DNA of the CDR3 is TGTGCCAGCAGTCCGGACAGGGGCTGGGTGGCCACAGATACGCAGTATTTT.

CDR3 sequence: CSVEDPERRHTQYF. The DNA for the CDR3 is TGCAGCGTTGAAGACCCAGAGCGGCGGCATACGCAGTATTTT. This chain joins TRBV29-1 and TRBJ2-3; perhaps TRBD2 as D (5 bases). The CDR3 spans 14 residues. CDR1 and CDR2 (germline): SQVTM, ANQGSEA. The ends were cut back, 0 bases at V and 7 bases at J, with 14 bases in the middle.

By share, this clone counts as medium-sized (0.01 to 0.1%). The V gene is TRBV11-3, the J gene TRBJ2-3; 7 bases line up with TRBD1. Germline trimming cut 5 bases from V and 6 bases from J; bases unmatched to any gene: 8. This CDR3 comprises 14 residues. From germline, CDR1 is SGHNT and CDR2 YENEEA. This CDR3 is CASSPRQGRDTQYF. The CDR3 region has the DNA TGTGCCAGCAGCCCTCGACAGGGAAGGGATACGCAGTATTTT.

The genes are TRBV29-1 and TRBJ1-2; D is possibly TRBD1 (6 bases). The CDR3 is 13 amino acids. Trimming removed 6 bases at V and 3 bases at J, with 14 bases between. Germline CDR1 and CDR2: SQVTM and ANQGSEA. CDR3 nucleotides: TGCAGCGTCCTCCAGGGGTGGGACTATGGCTACACCTTC. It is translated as CSVLQGWDYGYTF.

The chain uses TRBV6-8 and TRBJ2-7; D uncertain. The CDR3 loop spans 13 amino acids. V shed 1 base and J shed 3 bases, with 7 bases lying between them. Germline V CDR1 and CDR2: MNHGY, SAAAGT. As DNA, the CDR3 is TGTGCCAGCAGTTACTTTACCGACTACGAGCAGTACTTC. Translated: CASSYFTDYEQYF.

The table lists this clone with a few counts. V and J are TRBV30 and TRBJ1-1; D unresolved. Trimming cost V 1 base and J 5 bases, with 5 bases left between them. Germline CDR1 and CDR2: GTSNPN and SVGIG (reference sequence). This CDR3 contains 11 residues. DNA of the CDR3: TGTGCCTGGAGTGGTTATACTGAAGCTTTCTTT. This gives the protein CAWSGYTEAFF.

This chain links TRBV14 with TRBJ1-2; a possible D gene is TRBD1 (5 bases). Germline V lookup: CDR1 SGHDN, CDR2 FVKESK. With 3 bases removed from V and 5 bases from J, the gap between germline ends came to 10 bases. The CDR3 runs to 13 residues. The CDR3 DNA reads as TGTGCCAGCAGCCAGGCGCCAGGGTATGGCTACACCTTC. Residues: CASSQAPGYGYTF. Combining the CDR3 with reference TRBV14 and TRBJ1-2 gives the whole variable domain EAGVTQFPSHSVIEKGQTVTLRCDPISGHDNLYWYRRVMGKEIKFLLHFVKESKQDESGMPNNRFLAERTGGTYSTLKVQPAELEDSGVYFCASSQAPGYGYTFGSGTRLTVV.

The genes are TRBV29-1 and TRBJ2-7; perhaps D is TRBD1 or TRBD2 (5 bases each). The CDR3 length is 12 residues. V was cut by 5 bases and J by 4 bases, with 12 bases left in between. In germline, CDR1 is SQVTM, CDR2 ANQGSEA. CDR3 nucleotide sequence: TGCAGCGTTACCGACGGGACGTACGAGCAGTACTTC. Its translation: CSVTDGTYEQYF.

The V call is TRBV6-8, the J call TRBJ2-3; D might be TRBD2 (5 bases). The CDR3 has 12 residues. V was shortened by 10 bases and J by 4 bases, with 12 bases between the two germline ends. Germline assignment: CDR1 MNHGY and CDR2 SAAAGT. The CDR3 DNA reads TGTGCCATCTTAAGCGGTTCAGATACGCAGTATTTT. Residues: CAILSGSDTQYF.

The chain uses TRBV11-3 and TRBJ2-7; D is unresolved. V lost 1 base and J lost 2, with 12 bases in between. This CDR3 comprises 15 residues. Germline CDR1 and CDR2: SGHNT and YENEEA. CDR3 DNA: TGTGCCAGCAGCTTAGTGGCGCGGTCCCCCTACGAGCAGTACTTC. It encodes CASSLVARSPYEQYF.

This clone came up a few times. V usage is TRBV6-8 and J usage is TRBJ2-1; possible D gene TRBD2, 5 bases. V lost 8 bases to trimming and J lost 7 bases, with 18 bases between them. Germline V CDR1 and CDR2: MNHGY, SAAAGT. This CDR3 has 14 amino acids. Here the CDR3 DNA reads TGTGCCAGCGGAAGGACTTCCCACCAAAATGAGCAGTTCTTC. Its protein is CASGRTSHQNEQFF.

The CDR3 loop reads CASSLGAASEGYNEQFF. The CDR3 DNA reads as TGTGCCAGCAGCTTAGGGGCGGCTAGCGAGGGATACAATGAGCAGTTCTTC. The chain combines TRBV7-7 with TRBJ2-1; D is possibly TRBD2 (6 bases). The CDR3 is 17 residues long. Germline V gene lookup returns CDR1 SSHAT and CDR2 FNYEAQ (reference sequence). V shed 1 base and J shed 4 bases, with 17 bases lying between them.

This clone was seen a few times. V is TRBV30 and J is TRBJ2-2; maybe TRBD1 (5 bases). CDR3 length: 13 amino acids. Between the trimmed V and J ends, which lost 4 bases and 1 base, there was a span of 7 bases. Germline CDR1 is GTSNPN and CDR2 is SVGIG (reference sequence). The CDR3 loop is CAWTGMNTGELFF. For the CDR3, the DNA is TGTGCCTGGACAGGGATGAACACCGGGGAGCTGTTTTTT.

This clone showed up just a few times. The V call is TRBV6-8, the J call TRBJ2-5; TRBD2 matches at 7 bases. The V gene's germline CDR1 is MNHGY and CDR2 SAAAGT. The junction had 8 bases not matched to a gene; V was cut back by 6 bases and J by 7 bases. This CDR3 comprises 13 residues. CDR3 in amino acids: CASSWTSTGTQYF. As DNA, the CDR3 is TGTGCCAGCAGCTGGACTAGTACGGGGACCCAGTACTTC.

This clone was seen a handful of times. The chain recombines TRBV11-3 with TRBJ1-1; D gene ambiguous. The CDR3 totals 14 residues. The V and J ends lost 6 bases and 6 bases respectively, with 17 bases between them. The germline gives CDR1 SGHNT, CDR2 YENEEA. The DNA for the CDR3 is TGTGCCAGCAGTCCGGGTTCCCGGAGGGCTGAAGCTTTCTTT. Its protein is CASSPGSRRAEAFF.

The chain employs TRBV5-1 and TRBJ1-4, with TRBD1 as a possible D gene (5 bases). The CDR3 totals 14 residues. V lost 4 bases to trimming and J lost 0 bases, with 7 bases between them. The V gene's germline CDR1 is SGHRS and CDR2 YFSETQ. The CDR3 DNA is TGCGCCAGCAGCCGGGGGGCAACTAATGAAAAACTGTTTTTT. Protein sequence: CASSRGATNEKLFF.

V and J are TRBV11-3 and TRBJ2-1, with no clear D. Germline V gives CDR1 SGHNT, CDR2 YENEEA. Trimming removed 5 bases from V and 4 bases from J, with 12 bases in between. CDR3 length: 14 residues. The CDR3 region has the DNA TGTGCCAGCAGCCGCCCCGGGTCGTACAATGAGCAGTTCTTC. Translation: CASSRPGSYNEQFF.

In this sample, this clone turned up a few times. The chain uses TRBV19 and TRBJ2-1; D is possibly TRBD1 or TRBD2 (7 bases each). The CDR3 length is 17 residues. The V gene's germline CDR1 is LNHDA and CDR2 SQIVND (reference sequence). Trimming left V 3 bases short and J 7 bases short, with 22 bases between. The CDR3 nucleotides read TGTGCCAGTAGTATTTTTCATCTGGGGAGGGGGCAGAATGAGCAGTTCTTC. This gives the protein CASSIFHLGRGQNEQFF.

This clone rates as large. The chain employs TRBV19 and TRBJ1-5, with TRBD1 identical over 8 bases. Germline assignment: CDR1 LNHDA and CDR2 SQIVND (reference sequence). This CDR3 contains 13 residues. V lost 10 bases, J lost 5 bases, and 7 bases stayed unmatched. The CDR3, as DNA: TGTGCCACTGGAACACAGGGGGATCAGCCCCAGCATTTT. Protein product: CATGTQGDQPQHF. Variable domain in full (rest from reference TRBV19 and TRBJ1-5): DGGITQSPKYLFRKEGQNVTLSCEQNLNHDAMYWYRQDPGQGLRLIYYSQIVNDFQKGDIAEGYSVSREKKESFPLTVTSAQKNPTAFYLCATGTQGDQPQHFGDGTRLSIL.

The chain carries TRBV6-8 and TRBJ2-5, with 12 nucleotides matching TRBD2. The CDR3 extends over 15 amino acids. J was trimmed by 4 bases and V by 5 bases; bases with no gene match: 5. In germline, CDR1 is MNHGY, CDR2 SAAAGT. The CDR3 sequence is CASSLAGGPGETQYF. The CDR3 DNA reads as TGTGCCAGCAGTCTAGCGGGGGGGCCGGGAGAGACCCAGTACTTC.

The CDR3 sequence is CASSYVSGANVLTF. DNA for the CDR3: TGTGCCAGCAGTTACGTTTCTGGGGCCAACGTCCTGACTTTC. V and J are TRBV6-8 and TRBJ2-6; D remains ambiguous. The V end lost 2 bases, the J end lost 1 base, and 3 bases lay between the germline ends. The CDR3 runs 14 residues. Germline V gene sequence: CDR1 MNHGY, CDR2 SAAAGT.

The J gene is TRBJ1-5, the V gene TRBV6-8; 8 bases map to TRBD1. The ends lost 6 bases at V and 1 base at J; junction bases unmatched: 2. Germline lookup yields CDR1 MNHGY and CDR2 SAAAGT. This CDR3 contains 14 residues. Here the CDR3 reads CASRRDRSNQPQHF. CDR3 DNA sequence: TGTGCCAGCAGGCGGGACAGGAGCAATCAGCCCCAGCATTTT.

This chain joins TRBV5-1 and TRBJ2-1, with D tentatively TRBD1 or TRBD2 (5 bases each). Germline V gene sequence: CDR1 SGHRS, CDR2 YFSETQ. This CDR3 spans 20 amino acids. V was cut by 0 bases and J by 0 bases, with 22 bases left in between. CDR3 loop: CASSLGVLGQERSSYNEQFF. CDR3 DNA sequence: TGCGCCAGCAGCTTGGGGGTACTAGGACAAGAAAGGAGCTCCTACAATGAGCAGTTCTTC.